The 18 T cell receptor beta chains listed next were all sequenced from one sample in a study of blood T cell repertoires in COVID-19. The repertoire was sequenced with immunoSEQ multiplex PCR; TCRdb's copy has only in-frame clones and lacks some. The sample lists 240,000 or so clones; about 81% were seen once. The sequencing input was peripheral blood. The receptors were gathered from a woman aged 60-75 years with active or convalescent COVID-19.

The sample holds a few counts of this clone. The gene calls are TRBV18 and TRBJ1-3; 9 bases line up with TRBD1. The J segment lost 0 bases and the V segment lost 5 bases, leaving 8 bases of the junction unmatched. The germline V gene has CDR1 KGHSH and CDR2 LQKENI. There are 17 residues in the CDR3. CDR3 in amino acids: CASSSPGTGTSGNTIYF. The CDR3 DNA is TGTGCCAGCTCATCTCCCGGGACAGGGACCTCTGGAAACACCATATATTTT.

The genes are TRBV11-2 and TRBJ1-6; perhaps TRBD1 as D (5 bases). Trimming shortened V by 1 base and J by 14 bases, and 12 bases separated the two germline ends. From germline, CDR1 is SGHAT and CDR2 FQNNGV. The CDR3 length is 13 residues. The DNA of the CDR3 is TGTGCCAGCAGCTTAGGGGTGGGGGGGACCCTCCACTTT. It specifies CASSLGVGGTLHF.

The sample holds one count of this clone. The chain carries TRBV12-2 and TRBJ1-5; TRBD1, as called in the table, went unchecked against the DNA. TRBV12-2 is noted as a pseudogene. The CDR3 totals 19 residues. CDR3 nucleotides: TGTGCAAGTCGCTTAGGTTTAAAGGGGTCCGACAGGGGGCACCAGCCCCAGCATTTT. Its protein is CASRLGLKGSDRGHQPQHF.

This clone was counted only a few times. The V gene is TRBV27, the J gene TRBJ1-1; no clear D. The CDR3 sequence is 11 residues long. The germline CDR1 and CDR2 sequences are MNHEY and SMNVEV (reference sequence). V was cut by 8 bases and J by 11 bases, with 15 bases left in between. CDR3 loop: CASGSPKHAFF. CDR3 DNA: TGTGCCAGCGGGAGTCCGAAACACGCTTTCTTT.

The V and J genes are TRBV29-1 and TRBJ2-5; D not resolved. The CDR3 spans 13 residues. V lost 6 bases and J 5 bases, leaving 16 bases between the germline ends. Germline V gene sequence: CDR1 SQVTM, CDR2 ANQGSEA. DNA of the CDR3: TGCAGCGTCGCTACAAATATCGGGGAGACCCAGTACTTC. It codes for CSVATNIGETQYF.

J is TRBJ1-1 and V is TRBV19, with D perhaps matching TRBD1 (5 bases). The CDR3 consists of 14 residues. V lost 11 bases to trimming and J lost 0 bases, with 16 bases between them. Germline CDR1 is LNHDA and CDR2 is SQIVND (reference sequence). CDR3 sequence: CAAGRGNLNTEAFF. The CDR3 DNA sequence: TGTGCCGCGGGGAGGGGCAACTTGAACACTGAAGCTTTCTTT.

V gene TRBV11-2 combines with J gene TRBJ2-1; 7 nucleotides match TRBD1. The germline CDR1 and CDR2 sequences are SGHAT and FQNNGV. The ends lost 3 bases at V and 6 bases at J; junction bases unmatched: 5. The CDR3 has 14 amino acids. The CDR3, as DNA: TGTGCCAGCAGCTTTAGACAGGGTAGCAATGAGCAGTTCTTC. Its translation is CASSFRQGSNEQFF.

The chain combines TRBV7-9 with TRBJ1-2; a possible D gene is TRBD1 (5 bases). Per the germline V gene, CDR1 is SEHNR and CDR2 is FQNEAQ (reference sequence). V lost 6 bases to trimming and J lost 8 bases, with 16 bases between them. The CDR3 length is 13 residues. CDR3 protein: CASRRGGAGGYTF. The DNA for the CDR3 is TGTGCCAGCAGGAGAGGAGGGGCAGGGGGCTACACCTTC.

V is TRBV6-1 and J is TRBJ2-6; 9 bases match TRBD1. Trimming took 1 base from V and 0 from J; bases not matched to a gene: 7. Germline CDR1 and CDR2: MNHNS and SASEGT. The length of the CDR3 is 19 residues. CDR3 loop: CASSEVNRGRISGANVLTF. CDR3 coding DNA: TGTGCCAGCAGTGAAGTTAACAGGGGGCGAATCTCTGGGGCCAACGTCCTGACTTTC.

The rearrangement joins TRBV7-9 to TRBJ2-6; TRBD1 is a possible D gene (5 bases). CDR1 is SEHNR and CDR2 is FQNEAQ in the germline V gene (reference sequence). The length of the CDR3 is 18 residues. V was cut by 2 bases and J by 1 base, with 15 bases left in between. The CDR3 loop is CASSLSYEGVSGANVLTF. In DNA, the CDR3 is TGTGCCAGCAGCTTATCCTACGAAGGGGTTTCTGGGGCCAACGTCCTGACTTTC.

This chain joins TRBV28 and TRBJ1-2, with TRBD1 matching 10 bases. The J segment lost 8 bases and the V segment lost 1 base, leaving 7 bases of the junction unmatched. The CDR3 loop spans 15 amino acids. Per germline, CDR1 MDHEN and CDR2 SYDVKM. CDR3 loop: CASSLSGTGARGYTF. The CDR3 DNA reads TGTGCCAGCAGTTTATCCGGGACAGGGGCCAGGGGCTACACCTTC.

There are a few counts of this clone. This rearrangement joins TRBV19 to TRBJ2-2, with TRBD1 as a possible D gene (6 bases). The germline V gene encodes CDR1 LNHDA and CDR2 SQIVND (reference sequence). The V and J ends lost 6 bases and 5 bases respectively, with 13 bases between them. The CDR3 runs to 14 residues. This CDR3 reads CASRGHQGTGELFF. The DNA for the CDR3 is TGTGCCAGTAGGGGACACCAAGGAACCGGGGAGCTGTTTTTT.

The chain combines TRBV29-1 with TRBJ1-1; 9 bases align to TRBD1. The CDR3 covers 15 residues. The germline V gene encodes CDR1 SQVTM and CDR2 ANQGSEA. J was trimmed by 1 base and V by 7 bases; bases with no gene match: 10. CDR3 amino acids: CSGRTTGGRNTEAFF. DNA of the CDR3: TGCAGCGGGCGCACCACAGGGGGCAGGAACACTGAAGCTTTCTTT.

The V call is TRBV30, the J call TRBJ2-5; 7 nucleotides line up with TRBD1. This CDR3 comprises 16 residues. Germline CDR1 GTSNPN, CDR2 SVGIG (reference sequence). Trimming took 2 bases from V and 1 from J; bases not matched to a gene: 10. CDR3 nucleotide sequence: TGTGCCTGGAGTCGTTACAGGGGATCTGGCCAAGAGACCCAGTACTTC. Amino acids: CAWSRYRGSGQETQYF.

The V and J genes are TRBV6-2 or TRBV6-3 and TRBJ1-6; 7 nucleotides agree with TRBD1. V shed 5 bases, J shed 5 bases, and the junction held 6 bases outside the gene matches. The CDR3 consists of 15 residues. Germline loops: CDR1 MNHEY, CDR2 SVGEGT. This CDR3 reads CASSPGDSHNSPLHF. The CDR3, as DNA: TGTGCCAGCAGTCCCGGGGACAGCCATAATTCACCCCTCCACTTT.

The rearrangement uses TRBV6-5 and TRBJ2-2; D unclear. V was clipped by 0 bases and J by 1 base, with 9 bases between them. Germline V CDR1 and CDR2: MNHEY, SVGAGI. CDR3 length: 16 residues. CDR3 amino acids: CASSYSSVLNTGELFF. CDR3 DNA: TGTGCCAGCAGTTACTCGAGCGTACTGAACACCGGGGAGCTGTTTTTT.

The chain has TRBV7-9 and TRBJ2-5, with a weak D call TRBD1 (5 bases). The CDR3 contains 18 residues. V was shortened by 4 bases and J by 0 bases, with 21 bases between the two germline ends. Germline V CDR1 and CDR2: SEHNR, FQNEAQ (reference sequence). The CDR3 reads CASSSRASGNSYQETQYF. The CDR3 DNA reads TGTGCCAGCAGCTCAAGGGCTTCAGGGAACTCGTACCAAGAGACCCAGTACTTC.

The rearrangement links TRBV19 to TRBJ2-4, with 14 bases matching TRBD2. V dropped 6 bases and J dropped 6; count of bases not matched to a gene: 19. Germline V CDR1 and CDR2: LNHDA, SQIVND (reference sequence). This CDR3 spans 20 amino acids. This CDR3 reads CASSPDGARTSGGRGNIQYF. For the CDR3, the DNA is TGTGCCAGTAGCCCAGATGGGGCCCGGACTAGCGGGGGGCGTGGAAACATTCAGTACTTC. The full variable domain, rest sourced from reference TRBV19 and TRBJ2-4, is DGGITQSPKYLFRKEGQNVTLSCEQNLNHDAMYWYRQDPGQGLRLIYYSQIVNDFQKGDIAEGYSVSREKKESFPLTVTSAQKNPTAFYLCASSPDGARTSGGRGNIQYFGAGTRLSVL.